This T cell receptor (beta chain) was sequenced in a study of shared clonotypes between healthy human individuals (dated by TCRdb to the early 2020s). At the level of the whole study: The cohort included a few men and a couple of women between 18 and 49 years of age. Leukapheresis yielded between about 0.8 and 8.9 billion PBMCs per donor. The study deeply sequenced blood TCR repertoires of five healthy adults to estimate repertoire size and the extent of clonotype sharing between individuals. To increase sequencing depth and limit assay-specific biases, different laboratories used diverse techniques to prepare libraries and sequence TCR repertoires. For each donor, three plates each were used for CD4 naive and CD4 memory, two plates were used for CD8 naive, and one plate was used for CD8 memory. Study-wide conclusions, independent of this receptor: Because the study included a small number of donors, the genetic and exposure-history diversity represented was limited. Based on pairwise subsampling, the degree of clonotype sharing among donors was expected to be affected by sequencing depth. Sharing across four donors was observed for approximately 4.6% of naive CD4, under 4% of naive CD8, around 2.5% of memory CD4, and about 0.4% of memory CD8 clonotypes. Clonotypes shared by all four sorted-subset donors showed higher generation probabilities than non-shared clonotypes. Larger estimated clonotype richness was generally found for naive subsets than for memory subsets. Only blood was sampled, and tissue TCR repertoires likely differ from those in blood. Even with the large sequencing depth, rarefaction of the sorted-subset datasets indicated that sequencing was incomplete.

A distance of 6 bases separates the germline ends of V and J, which lose 6 bases and 5 bases respectively. CDR1 and CDR2 are read off the germline V gene as MNHNS and SASEGT. Reading from cysteine to phenylalanine, the CDR3 counts 11 amino acids. Of all the DNA, just the CDR3 is kept, 33 bases in frame from base 1. TCR CDR3 regions were amplified from genomic DNA by multiplex PCR using the deep immunoSEQ assay. Extracted genomic DNA from each cell subset was spread evenly across all wells of several immunoSEQ 96-well plates, with each plate serving as a replicate. For sorted subsets, each replicate PCR was loaded with around 200 ng genomic DNA, equivalent to 30,000 or so T cell genomes. Purified libraries were quantified with a Qubit 3.0 fluorometer, sized on a Bioanalyzer 2100, and re-quantified with the KAPA Library Quantification kit. A separate single-read 150-cycle Illumina NextSeq 550 flow cell was used to sequence each immunoSEQ 96-well plate. Concerning the study's data processing: Because the immunoSEQ output included only junctional sequences and no quality scores, the filtering could not be the same as the filtering used for full-length reads. Sequences were annotated with PyIR, a Python wrapper for IgBLAST v1.9, using IMGT germline references to assign V/J genes and CDR3. Reads with weak V/J assignments (E-value above 1e-6), missing CDR3, stop codons, out-of-frame junctions, or ambiguous translated residues were removed. A V3J clonotype was defined by an identical inferred V gene, J gene, and CDR3 amino acid sequence. Percentage overlap between repertoires was calculated by dividing the number of shared unique clonotypes by the size of the smaller repertoire. Richness of each repertoire was evaluated using RTK rarefaction, the Chao1 estimator, and Recon v2.1 estimates of unobserved clonotypes. For all TCRbeta clonotypes obtained by the gDNA method from four donors, generation probabilities were computed with OLGA. TCRdb obtained this table from immuneACCESS and retained in-frame rearrangements with V and J assigned. These tables miss some clones; where compared with another copy, unresolved V genes account for less than half of the shortfall, and the remainder is unexplained. The V and J calls and clone size come from that table; D and trimming were worked out from the DNA. For this sample there are approximately 2.5 million clones; 80% to 95% appear just once. Clones ranked in the top ten supply around 0.37% of the sample.

As for this clone: The target of this receptor is not known. Base qualities are not provided; no much larger clone lies one nucleotide away.

The donors were healthy, HIV-negative adults who had no recently reported acute infections or vaccinations. All donors were Caucasian adults living in Nashville, Tennessee, USA. Magnetic negative selection was used to enrich CD4+ T cells, after which naive cells were positively selected on CD45RA and the negative fraction became the memory subset. Blood was collected by leukapheresis, and PBMCs were isolated by Ficoll-Histopaque density gradient centrifugation and then cryopreserved in liquid nitrogen vapor phase. Analytical flow cytometry was used to check the purity and quantity of each magnetically sorted T cell population. From each sorted fraction, genomic DNA was isolated and quantified by UV absorbance on a Nanodrop 2000c.

The sequence is built from TRBV6-1 and TRBJ2-3, with the D gene not clear enough to name. Specimen: naive CD4+ T cells from PBMCs. The meaning of the sample's cell subset or site label: CD45RA+ positively selected. The source is a man between 18 and 35 years old in good health. Some clones in this sample may be carry-over from other donors' samples. The DNA reads TGTGCCAGCAGACGTAGAGATACGCAGTATTTT. The translation is CASRRRDTQYF.